These T cell receptor beta chains were read from a single sample in a study of T cell responses to AZD1222 COVID-19 vaccine. Method: immunoSEQ multiplex PCR; TCRdb's copy keeps in-frame clones and lacks some. The sample carries under 70,000 clones, around four fifths recorded once. The sample here was peripheral blood, taken on day 0 of AZD1222 vaccination. The receptors originated from an adult in good health. Each CDR3 is given with its conserved first and last residue. A D gene is named only where the DNA matches it firmly. Size tells how often a clone was seen (once, few, many) or the class of an expanded clone, and some rows leave it out.

clone size	V gene	J gene	D gene	CDR3 protein	CDR3 DNA
few	TRBV5-6	TRBJ1-2	TRBD1	CASSWDRNYGYTF	TGTGCCAGCAGCTGGGACAGGAACTATGGCTACACCTTC
.	TRBV6-2/TRBV6-3	TRBJ2-7	.	CASSYTNPWTSYEQYF	TGTGCCAGCAGTTACACTAACCCGTGGACGTCTTACGAGCAGTACTTC
.	TRBV5-6	TRBJ2-7	.	CASQSSPPNEQYF	TGTGCCAGTCAATCCTCCCCCCCCAACGAGCAGTACTTC
.	TRBV19	TRBJ1-6	.	CASSLGRDNNSPLHF	TGTGCCAGTAGTCTCGGCAGGGATAATAATTCACCCCTCCACTTT
once	TRBV11-2	TRBJ1-2	.	CASSLGDTPNYGYTF	TGTGCCAGCAGCTTAGGGGACACACCTAACTATGGCTACACCTTC
.	TRBV28	TRBJ2-2	.	CASSLFGGDTGELFF	TGTGCCAGCAGTTTATTTGGCGGAGACACCGGGGAGCTGTTTTTT
.	TRBV7-9	TRBJ2-1	.	CASSRNNEQFF	TGTGCCAGCAGCCGAAACAATGAGCAGTTCTTC
.	TRBV28	TRBJ2-7	TRBD1	CASRFARTGYDYEQYF	TGTGCCAGCAGGTTCGCTAGGACAGGGTATGACTACGAGCAGTACTTC
.	TRBV27	TRBJ1-1	.	CASRVLMNTEAFF	TGTGCCAGCAGAGTACTCATGAACACTGAAGCTTTCTTT
.	TRBV4-1	TRBJ2-7	.	CASSQGRATSSYEQYF	TGCGCCAGCAGCCAAGGGAGGGCGACCAGCTCCTACGAGCAGTACTTC
.	TRBV3-1/TRBV3-2	TRBJ1-1	.	CASSQDIRALGWTEAFF	TGTGCCAGCAGCCAAGATATAAGAGCTCTTGGGTGGACTGAAGCTTTCTTT
.	TRBV6-5	TRBJ1-2	TRBD1	CASSYSLGTGDGYTF	TGTGCCAGCAGTTACTCTTTGGGGACAGGCGATGGCTACACCTTC
.	TRBV28	TRBJ1-5	.	CARPYGARQPQHF	TGTGCCAGACCCTACGGGGCACGGCAGCCCCAGCATTTT
.	TRBV7-3	TRBJ2-3	.	CASSPSGGRTDTQYF	TGTGCCAGCAGCCCGTCGGGGGGCCGGACAGATACGCAGTATTTT
.	TRBV4-3	TRBJ2-1	.	CASSQAGTVYNEQFF	TGCGCCAGCAGCCAAGCCGGGACCGTCTACAATGAGCAGTTCTTC
.	TRBV28	TRBJ1-1	.	CASIPLGVGGTEAFF	TGTGCCAGCATCCCGCTGGGAGTGGGAGGCACTGAAGCTTTCTTT
.	TRBV10-3	TRBJ2-5	TRBD1	CAISRDRGETQYF	TGTGCCATCAGCCGAGACAGGGGAGAGACCCAGTACTTC
few	TRBV10-3	TRBJ1-4	.	CAISESGGANEKLFF	TGTGCCATCAGTGAGTCGGGAGGGGCCAATGAAAAACTGTTTTTT
.	TRBV6-5	TRBJ2-7	TRBD1	CASSYGTGGGEQYF	TGTGCCAGCAGTTACGGGACAGGGGGCGGCGAGCAGTACTTC
.	TRBV29-1	TRBJ1-2	.	CSVEDPPNGYTF	TGCAGCGTTGAAGATCCACCGAATGGCTACACCTTC
.	TRBV6-2/TRBV6-3	TRBJ2-7	.	CASSYVGGEQYF	TGTGCCAGCAGTTACGTTGGTGGCGAGCAGTACTTC
.	TRBV7-6	TRBJ1-2	TRBD1	CASSSQQGALYGYTF	TGTGCCAGCAGCTCACAACAGGGGGCTCTGTATGGCTACACCTTC
.	TRBV7-9	TRBJ2-1	.	CASSPTGGLEFNEQFF	TGTGCCAGCAGCCCCACCGGAGGTCTAGAGTTCAATGAGCAGTTCTTC
once	TRBV19	TRBJ2-7	.	CASSIRWGQAYEQYF	TGTGCCAGTAGTATAAGGTGGGGCCAGGCCTACGAGCAGTACTTC
.	TRBV18	TRBJ1-1	.	CASSPRVGEVTEAFF	TGTGCCAGCTCACCACGGGTAGGGGAGGTCACTGAAGCTTTCTTT
.	TRBV28	TRBJ1-4	.	CASWQKEKLFF	TGTGCCAGCTGGCAAAAGGAAAAACTGTTTTTT
.	TRBV19	TRBJ2-7	.	CASSSGTPYEQYF	TGTGCCAGTAGTAGCGGGACACCCTACGAGCAGTACTTC
.	TRBV30	TRBJ2-2	.	CAWEGGSRNTGELFF	TGTGCCTGGGAGGGTGGGAGTCGGAACACCGGGGAGCTGTTTTTT
.	TRBV19	TRBJ2-7	.	CASSYGGVSHEQYF	TGTGCCAGTAGTTATGGGGGCGTGAGCCACGAGCAGTACTTC
few	TRBV12-3/TRBV12-4	TRBJ1-2	.	CASSLEIGYTF	TGTGCCAGCAGTTTAGAAATTGGCTACACCTTC
.	TRBV6-5	TRBJ2-2	TRBD2	CASAFGTRGGELFF	TGTGCCAGCGCCTTTGGGACTAGAGGCGGGGAGCTGTTTTTT
.	TRBV6-6	TRBJ1-5	.	CASSYARGRDQPQHF	TGTGCCAGCAGTTACGCACGGGGGCGCGATCAGCCCCAGCATTTT
.	TRBV10-3	TRBJ1-5	.	CAISESTISHQPQHF	TGTGCCATCAGTGAGTCAACAATCTCTCATCAGCCCCAGCATTTT
.	TRBV11-3	TRBJ2-1	TRBD2	CASSPGTSGSGDEQFF	TGTGCCAGCAGCCCCGGGACTAGCGGGAGTGGGGATGAGCAGTTCTTC
once	TRBV5-1	TRBJ1-1	.	CASKGTGNTEAFF	TGCGCCAGCAAGGGGACGGGGAACACTGAAGCTTTCTTT
.	TRBV2	TRBJ2-2	.	CASSNGRAGELFF	TGTGCCAGCTCCAATGGGAGAGCCGGGGAGCTGTTTTTT
.	TRBV10-3	TRBJ2-1	TRBD1	CATRTGNNEQFF	TGTGCCACCCGGACAGGAAACAATGAGCAGTTCTTC
.	TRBV10-3	TRBJ1-1	.	CAISESMAWGNTEAFF	TGTGCCATCAGTGAGTCAATGGCCTGGGGCAACACTGAAGCTTTCTTT
.	TRBV7-9	TRBJ2-7	.	CASSLNGKPYEQYF	TGTGCCAGCAGCTTAAACGGGAAGCCCTACGAGCAGTACTTC
.	TRBV18	TRBJ2-2	.	CASSPGFGPAGELFF	TGTGCCAGCTCACCAGGGTTCGGGCCCGCCGGGGAGCTGTTTTTT
.	TRBV28	TRBJ1-2	.	CASSLRGLGGYTF	TGTGCCAGCAGTTTAAGAGGGTTGGGTGGCTACACCTTC